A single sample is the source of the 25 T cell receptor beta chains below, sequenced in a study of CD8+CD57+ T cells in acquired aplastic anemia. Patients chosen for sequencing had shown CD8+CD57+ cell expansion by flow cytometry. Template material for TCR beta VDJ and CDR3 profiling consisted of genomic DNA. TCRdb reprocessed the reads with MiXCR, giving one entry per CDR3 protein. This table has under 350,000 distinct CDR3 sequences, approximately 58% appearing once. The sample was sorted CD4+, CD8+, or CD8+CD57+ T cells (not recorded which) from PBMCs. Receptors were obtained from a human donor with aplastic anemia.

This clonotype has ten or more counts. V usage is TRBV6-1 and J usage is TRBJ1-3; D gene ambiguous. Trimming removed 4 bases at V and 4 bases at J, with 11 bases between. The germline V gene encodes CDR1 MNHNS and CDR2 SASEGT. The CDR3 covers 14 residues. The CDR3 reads CASSGTGIGNTIYF. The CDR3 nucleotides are TGTGCCAGCAGTGGGACCGGCATAGGAAACACCATATATTTT.

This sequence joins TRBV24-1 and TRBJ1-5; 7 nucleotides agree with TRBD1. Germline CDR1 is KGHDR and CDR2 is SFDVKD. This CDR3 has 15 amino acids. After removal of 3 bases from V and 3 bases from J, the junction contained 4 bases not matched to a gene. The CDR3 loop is CATSDPGTVNQPQHF. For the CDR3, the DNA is TGTGCCACCAGTGATCCCGGGACAGTCAATCAGCCCCAGCATTTT.

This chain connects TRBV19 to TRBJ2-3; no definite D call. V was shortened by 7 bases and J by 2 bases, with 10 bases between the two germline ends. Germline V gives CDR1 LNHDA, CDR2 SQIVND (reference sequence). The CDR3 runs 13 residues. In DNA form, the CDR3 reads TGTGCCAGTAAGAACAGTTACACAGATACGCAGTATTTT. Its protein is CASKNSYTDTQYF.

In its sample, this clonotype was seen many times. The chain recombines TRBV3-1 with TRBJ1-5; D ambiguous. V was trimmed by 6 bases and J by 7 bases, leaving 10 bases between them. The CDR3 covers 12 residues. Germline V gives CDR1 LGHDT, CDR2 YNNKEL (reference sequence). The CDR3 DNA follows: TGTGCCAGCAGTTACGCGGAGCAGCCCCAGCATTTT. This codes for CASSYAEQPQHF.

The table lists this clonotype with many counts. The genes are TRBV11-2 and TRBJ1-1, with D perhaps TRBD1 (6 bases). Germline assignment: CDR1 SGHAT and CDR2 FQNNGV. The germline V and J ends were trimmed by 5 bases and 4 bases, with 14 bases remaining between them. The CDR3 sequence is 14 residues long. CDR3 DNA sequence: TGTGCCAGCAGCCTCGGACAGTTTCGCACTGAAGCTTTCTTT. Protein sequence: CASSLGQFRTEAFF.

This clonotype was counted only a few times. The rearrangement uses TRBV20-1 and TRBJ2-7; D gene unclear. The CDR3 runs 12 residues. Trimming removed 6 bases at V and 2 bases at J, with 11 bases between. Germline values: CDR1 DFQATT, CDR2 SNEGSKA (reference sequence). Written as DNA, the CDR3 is TGCAGTGCCACGCAGGACGCCTACGAGCAGTACTTC. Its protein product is CSATQDAYEQYF.

The CDR3 nucleotides are TGTGCCAGCAGCCGGGGGGAGAACACTGAAGCTTTCTTT. Its translation: CASSRGENTEAFF. The gene calls are TRBV7-9 and TRBJ1-1; maybe TRBD1 (5 bases). In germline, CDR1 is SEHNR, CDR2 FQNEAQ (reference sequence). V was cut by 5 bases and J by 1 base, with 8 bases left in between. This CDR3 region has 13 residues.

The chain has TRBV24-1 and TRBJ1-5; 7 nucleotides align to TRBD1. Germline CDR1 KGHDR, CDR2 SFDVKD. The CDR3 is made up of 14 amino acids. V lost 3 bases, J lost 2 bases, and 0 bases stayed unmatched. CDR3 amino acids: CATSDTGGNQPQHF. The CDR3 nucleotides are TGTGCCACCAGTGATACAGGGGGCAATCAGCCCCAGCATTTT.

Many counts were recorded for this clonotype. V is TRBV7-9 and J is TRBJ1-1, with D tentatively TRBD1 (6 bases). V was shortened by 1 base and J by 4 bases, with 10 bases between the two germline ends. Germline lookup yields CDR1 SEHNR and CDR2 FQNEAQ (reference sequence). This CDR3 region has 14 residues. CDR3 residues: CASSLGTVTTEAFF. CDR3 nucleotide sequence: TGTGCCAGCAGCTTAGGGACAGTGACCACTGAAGCTTTCTTT.

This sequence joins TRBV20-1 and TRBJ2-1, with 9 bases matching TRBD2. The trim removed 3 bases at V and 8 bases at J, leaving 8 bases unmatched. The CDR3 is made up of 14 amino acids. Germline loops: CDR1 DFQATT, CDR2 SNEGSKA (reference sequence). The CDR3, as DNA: TGCAGTGCTAGGGTACTGGCGGGGGGGCATGAGCAGTTCTTC. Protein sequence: CSARVLAGGHEQFF.

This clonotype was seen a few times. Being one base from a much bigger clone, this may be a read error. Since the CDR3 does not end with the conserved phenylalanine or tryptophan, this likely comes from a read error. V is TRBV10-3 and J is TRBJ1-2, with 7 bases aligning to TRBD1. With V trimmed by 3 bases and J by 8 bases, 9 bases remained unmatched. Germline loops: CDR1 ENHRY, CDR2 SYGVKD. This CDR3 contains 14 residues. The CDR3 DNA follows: TGTGCCATCAGTGACTTTACAGGGGCGGGGGGCTACACCTCC. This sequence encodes CAISDFTGAGGYTS.

This CDR3 is CSASALAGDHNEQFF. In DNA, the CDR3 is TGCAGTGCTAGTGCACTAGCGGGAGATCACAATGAGCAGTTCTTC. The chain carries TRBV20-1 and TRBJ2-1; 11 bases are shared with TRBD2. V lost 3 bases to trimming and J lost 5 bases; unmatched junction nucleotides: 6. Germline-derived CDR1 and CDR2 are DFQATT and SNEGSKA (reference sequence). The CDR3 totals 15 residues.

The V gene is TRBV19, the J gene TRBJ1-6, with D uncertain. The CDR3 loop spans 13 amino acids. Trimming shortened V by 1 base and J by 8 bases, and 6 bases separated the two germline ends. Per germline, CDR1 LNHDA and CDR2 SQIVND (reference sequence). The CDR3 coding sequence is TGTGCCAGTAGTATAGTTACTCATTCACCCCTCCACTTT. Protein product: CASSIVTHSPLHF.

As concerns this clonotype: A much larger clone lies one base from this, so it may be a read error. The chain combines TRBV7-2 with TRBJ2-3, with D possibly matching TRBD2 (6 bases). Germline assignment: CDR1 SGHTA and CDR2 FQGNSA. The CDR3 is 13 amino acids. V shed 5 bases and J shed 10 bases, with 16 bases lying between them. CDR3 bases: TGTGCCAGCAGCCAAGCTGCGGCGGGGTCGCAGTATTTT. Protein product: CASSQAAAGSQYF.

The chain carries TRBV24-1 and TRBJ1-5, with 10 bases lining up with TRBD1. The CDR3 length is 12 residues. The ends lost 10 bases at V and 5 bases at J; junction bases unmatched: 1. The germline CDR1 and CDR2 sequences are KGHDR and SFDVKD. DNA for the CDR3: TGTGCCACAGGACAGGGGGATCAGCCCCAGCATTTT. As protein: CATGQGDQPQHF.

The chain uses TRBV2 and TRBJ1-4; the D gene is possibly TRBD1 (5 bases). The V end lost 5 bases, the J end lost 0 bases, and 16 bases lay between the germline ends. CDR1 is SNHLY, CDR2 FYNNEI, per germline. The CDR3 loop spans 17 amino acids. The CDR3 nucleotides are TGTGCCAGCAGTCCGGGACCGGTCGTGTCAACTAATGAAAAACTGTTTTTT. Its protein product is CASSPGPVVSTNEKLFF.

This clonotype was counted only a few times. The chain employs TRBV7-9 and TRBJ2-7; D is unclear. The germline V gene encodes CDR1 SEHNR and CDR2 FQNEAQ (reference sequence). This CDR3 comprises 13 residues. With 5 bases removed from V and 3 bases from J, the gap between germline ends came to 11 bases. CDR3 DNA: TGTGCCAGCAGCCGCGTCGCCCGCTACGAGCAGTACTTC. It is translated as CASSRVARYEQYF.

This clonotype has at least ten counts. CDR3 in amino acids: CASPPPHTGGYTYEQYF. As DNA, the CDR3 is TGTGCCAGCCCGCCGCCACATACAGGGGGCTACACCTACGAGCAGTACTTC. The chain uses TRBV27 and TRBJ2-7; 9 positions match TRBD1. Germline V gives CDR1 MNHEY, CDR2 SMNVEV (reference sequence). The length of the CDR3 is 17 residues. The junction had 16 bases not matched to a gene; V was cut back by 8 bases and J by 2 bases.

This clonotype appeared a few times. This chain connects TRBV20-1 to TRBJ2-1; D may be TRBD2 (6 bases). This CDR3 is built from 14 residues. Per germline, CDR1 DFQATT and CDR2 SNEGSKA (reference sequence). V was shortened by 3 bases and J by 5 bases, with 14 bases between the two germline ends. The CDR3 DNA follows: TGCAGTGCTAGTCAAGGGAGGAGGGACAATGAGCAGTTCTTC. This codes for CSASQGRRDNEQFF.

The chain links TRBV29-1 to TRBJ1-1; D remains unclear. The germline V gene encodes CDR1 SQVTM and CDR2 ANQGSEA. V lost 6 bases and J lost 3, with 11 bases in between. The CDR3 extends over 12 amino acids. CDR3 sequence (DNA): TGCAGCGTCTCGTCCCCGGACACTGAAGCTTTCTTT. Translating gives CSVSSPDTEAFF.

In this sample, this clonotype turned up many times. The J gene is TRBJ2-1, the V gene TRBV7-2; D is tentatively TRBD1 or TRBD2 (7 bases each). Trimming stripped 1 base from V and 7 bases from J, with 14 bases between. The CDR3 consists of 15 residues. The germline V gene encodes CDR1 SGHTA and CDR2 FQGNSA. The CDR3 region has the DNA TGTGCCAGCAGCTTAGGTCCAGGGGGGGGAAATGAGCAGTTCTTC. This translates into CASSLGPGGGNEQFF.

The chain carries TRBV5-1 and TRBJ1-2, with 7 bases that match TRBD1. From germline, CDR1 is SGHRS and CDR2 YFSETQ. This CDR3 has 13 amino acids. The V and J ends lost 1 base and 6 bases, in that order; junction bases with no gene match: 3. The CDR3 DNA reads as TGCGCCAGCAGCTTGACAGGGGTGGATGGCTACACCTTC. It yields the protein CASSLTGVDGYTF.

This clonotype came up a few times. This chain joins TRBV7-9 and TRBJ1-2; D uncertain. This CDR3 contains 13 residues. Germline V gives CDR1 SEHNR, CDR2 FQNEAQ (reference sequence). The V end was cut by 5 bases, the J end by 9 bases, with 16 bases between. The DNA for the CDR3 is TGTGCCAGCAGCCCGTCTGCGGCTAATAGCTACACCTTC. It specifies CASSPSAANSYTF.

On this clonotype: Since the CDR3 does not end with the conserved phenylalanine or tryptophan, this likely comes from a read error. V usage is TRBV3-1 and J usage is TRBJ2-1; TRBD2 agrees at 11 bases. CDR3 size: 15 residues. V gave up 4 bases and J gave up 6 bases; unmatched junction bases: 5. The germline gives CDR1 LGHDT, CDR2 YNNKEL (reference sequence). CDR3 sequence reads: CASSPTSGSINEQFC. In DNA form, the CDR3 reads TGTGCCAGCAGCCCCACTAGCGGGAGTATCAATGAGCAGTTCTGC.

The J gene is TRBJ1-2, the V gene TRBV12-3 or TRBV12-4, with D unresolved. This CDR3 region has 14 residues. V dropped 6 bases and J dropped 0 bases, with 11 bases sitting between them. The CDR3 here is CASRSHTANYGYTF. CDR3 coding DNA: TGTGCCAGCAGGTCCCACACGGCTAACTATGGCTACACCTTC.